The TCR beta chain under discussion was sequenced for a study of blood T cell repertoires in COVID-19. Turning to the study itself: T cells, B-cell-depleted T cells, or PBMCs supplied cDNA or gDNA.

Authors' methods: Counts of nucleated cells, estimated from reference gene primer amplification, were obtained. TCRdb's copy holds only in-frame clones and misses some; the assay was immunoSEQ multiplex PCR. Clonal size and the V and J genes are those of that table, whereas D and trimming came from the DNA. The sample shows fewer than 350,000 clones, roughly 93% of them seen only once. Germline V gives CDR1 LNHDA, CDR2 SQIVND (reference sequence). V dropped 3 bases and J dropped 0 bases, with 17 bases sitting between them. The CDR3 loop spans 17 amino acids. The origin of this receptor is a woman in her forties with acute COVID-19. What was sequenced was PBMCs or T cells enriched from blood (not recorded which). The chain has TRBV19 and TRBJ1-2, with D unresolved. The DNA of the CDR3 is TGTGCCAGTAGTATGACAAATATCGGAATGACTAACTATGGCTACACCTTC. It translates to CASSMTNIGMTNYGYTF.